Following are 8 T cell receptor beta chains from one sample sequenced in a study of CD8 T cells in ankylosing spondylitis. For these receptors, no antigen is known. TCRdb recomputed calls from the 5' RACE reads with MiXCR, one row per CDR3 protein. The table shows 350,000 to 550,000 distinct CDR3 sequences, with 25% to 30% occurring only once. Findings of the study overall: Within ankylosing spondylitis blood, a TCR beta motif made up of seven to nine highly homologous variants appeared to be characteristic.

Source material: blood, either unsorted or a sorted T cell fraction (not recorded which). Receptor source: a male donor with ankylosing spondylitis.

The rearrangement links TRBV20-1 to TRBJ2-3; D remains unclear. The CDR3 runs to 17 residues. The germline CDR1 and CDR2 sequences are DFQATT and SNEGSKA (reference sequence). With 3 bases removed from V and 0 bases from J, the gap between germline ends came to 19 bases. The CDR3 sequence: CSARPTDRTLSTDTQYF. CDR3 bases: TGCAGTGCTAGGCCGACCGACCGAACCCTGAGCACAGATACGCAGTATTTT.

This clonotype was counted between two and nine times. V usage is TRBV6-2 or TRBV6-3 and J usage is TRBJ2-3; no reliable D call. CDR3 length: 12 amino acids. The germline V gene has CDR1 MNHEY and CDR2 SVGEGT. V lost 4 bases to trimming and J lost 5 bases, with 7 bases between them. CDR3 region: CASSFERDTQYF. DNA for the CDR3: TGTGCCAGCAGTTTCGAGCGAGATACGCAGTATTTT.

CDR3 in DNA: TGTGCCAGCAGTTGGCCCACCCGCCGCGTCGAGCAGTACGTC. Translation: CASSWPTRRVEQYV. The chain couples TRBV28 to TRBJ2-7; unclear D gene. The CDR3 has 14 residues. In germline, CDR1 is MDHEN, CDR2 SYDVKM. V was shortened by 4 bases and J by 6 bases, with 16 bases between the two germline ends.

This clonotype was picked up one time. The rearrangement joins TRBV3-1 to TRBJ2-5; TRBD2 matches at 10 bases. The CDR3 has 15 residues. The V gene's germline CDR1 is LGHDT and CDR2 YNNKEL (reference sequence). Trimming at V came to 2 bases and at J to 12 bases, leaving 12 bases not matched to a gene. The DNA of the CDR3 is TGTGCCAGCAGCCAACAGCGACTAGCGGGCCTCCGCGAGTACTTC. It is translated as CASSQQRLAGLREYF.

The CDR3, as DNA: TGTGCCAGCAGCCAAGAGTCTTCGGCTGGGGCCAACGTCCTGACTTTC. Translating gives CASSQESSAGANVLTF. This chain uses TRBV4-2 with TRBJ2-6, with D unclear. Per germline, CDR1 LGHNA and CDR2 YNFKEQ. This CDR3 is 16 amino acids long. V lost 0 bases, J lost 2 bases, and 8 bases lay in between.

The chain uses TRBV3-1 and TRBJ2-3; D perhaps matches TRBD2 (6 bases). CDR1 LGHDT and CDR2 YNNKEL come from the germline V gene (reference sequence). CDR3 length: 17 residues. Trimming stripped 0 bases from V and 2 bases from J, with 15 bases between. CDR3 sequence: CASSQDRKGLSTDTQYF. Here the CDR3 DNA reads TGTGCCAGCAGCCAAGATCGGAAGGGACTTTCCACAGATACGCAGTATTTT.

This clonotype was detected ten times or more. This chain uses TRBV7-9 with TRBJ2-1, with 12 bases identical to TRBD2. Germline V gene sequence: CDR1 SEHNR, CDR2 FQNEAQ (reference sequence). V dropped 5 bases and J dropped 8; count of bases not matched to a gene: 4. This CDR3 contains 14 residues. The CDR3 protein is CASSPGLAGYEQFF. The CDR3 DNA sequence: TGTGCCAGCAGCCCAGGACTAGCGGGATATGAGCAGTTCTTC.

V usage is TRBV18 and J usage is TRBJ2-6, with 7 bases matching TRBD2. The CDR3 totals 16 residues. The V and J ends lost 3 bases and 0 bases, in that order; junction bases with no gene match: 2. Germline V gene sequence: CDR1 KGHSH, CDR2 LQKENI. The CDR3 DNA is TGTGCCAGCTCACCTTGGGGGGGCTCTGGGGCCAACGTCCTGACTTTC. Amino acids: CASSPWGGSGANVLTF.